Listed below are T cell receptor beta chains from one sample, sequenced in a study of control samples from healthy donors and cancer patients. The protocol was immunoSEQ multiplex PCR, while the TCRdb copy is restricted to in-frame clones and leaves out a portion. Of roughly 58,000 clones in the sample, about 89% are singletons; the top ten hold roughly 13%. Sequencing used PBMCs. These receptor sequences come from a woman aged 55-70 years with lung cancer. CDR3s include the opening cysteine and the closing phenylalanine or tryptophan. A D gene is named only where the DNA matches it firmly. Where a row states a size, it is once, few, many or the class of an expanded clone; other rows omit it.

abundance | d_gene | j_gene | v_gene | CDR3aa | CDR3nt
few | TRBD1 | TRBJ1-6 | TRBV6-5 | CASRWTGEGSPLHF | TGTGCCAGCAGGTGGACAGGGGAAGGGTCACCCCTCCACTTT
. | . | TRBJ2-7 | TRBV6-5 | CASNSLSYEQYF | TGTGCCAGCAACAGCCTCTCCTACGAGCAGTACTTC
. | TRBD1 | TRBJ1-6 | TRBV2 | CASSLQGEIGSPLHF | TGTGCCAGCAGTCTACAGGGGGAGATCGGTTCACCCCTCCACTTT
. | TRBD1 | TRBJ1-2 | TRBV18 | CASSPDRVYGYTF | TGTGCCAGCTCACCGGACAGGGTTTATGGCTACACCTTC
. | TRBD1 | TRBJ2-1 | TRBV27 | CASSPGGQGIYNEQFF | TGTGCCAGCAGTCCGGGTGGACAGGGAATCTACAATGAGCAGTTCTTC
. | . | TRBJ2-7 | TRBV3-1/TRBV3-2 | CASSRTSNEQYF | TGTGCCAGCAGCCGTACCTCTAACGAGCAGTACTTC
. | TRBD1 | TRBJ1-2 | TRBV27 | CASSFLGTEKYGYTF | TGTGCCAGCAGCTTTTTAGGGACAGAAAAATATGGCTACACCTTC
. | . | TRBJ1-1 | TRBV6-1 | CASSRQERRNTEAFF | TGTGCCAGCAGCCGACAGGAACGACGGAACACTGAAGCTTTCTTT
. | . | TRBJ2-3 | TRBV2 | CASSDLGVADTQYF | TGTGCCAGCAGTGACCTCGGGGTGGCGGATACGCAGTATTTT
medium-sized | TRBD2 | TRBJ2-1 | TRBV19 | CASTTAGLASNEQFF | TGTGCCAGTACAACAGCCGGACTAGCAAGCAATGAGCAGTTCTTC
. | . | TRBJ1-2 | TRBV12-3/TRBV12-4 | CASGKPSHYGYTF | TGTGCCAGCGGGAAGCCAAGTCACTATGGCTACACCTTC
once | . | TRBJ2-2 | TRBV28 | CASSRGTGELFF | TGTGCCAGCAGTCGAGGGACCGGGGAGCTGTTTTTT
. | . | TRBJ2-5 | TRBV5-6 | CASSLAGPGKTQYF | TGTGCCAGCAGCTTGGCAGGACCGGGAAAGACCCAGTACTTC
. | . | TRBJ1-1 | TRBV28 | CASSFSGSNTEAFF | TGTGCCAGCAGTTTTTCGGGATCGAACACTGAAGCTTTCTTT
. | . | TRBJ2-7 | TRBV11-2 | CASSLSQGTYEQYF | TGTGCCAGCAGCTTAAGTCAGGGAACCTACGAGCAGTACTTC
once | TRBD1 | TRBJ1-1 | TRBV28 | CASSLSGQGSLNTEAFF | TGTGCCAGCAGTTTATCGGGACAGGGGAGCCTGAACACTGAAGCTTTCTTT
. | . | TRBJ1-1 | TRBV5-5 | CASSLGRHAGVDAEAFF | TGTGCCAGCAGCTTAGGAAGACATGCAGGGGTAGACGCTGAAGCTTTCTTT
. | . | TRBJ1-1 | TRBV20-1 | CSASGNTEAFF | TGCAGTGCTTCGGGAAACACTGAAGCTTTCTTT
. | . | TRBJ2-1 | TRBV6-2/TRBV6-3 | CASSYSGVRDEQFF | TGTGCCAGCAGTTACTCCGGGGTTAGGGATGAGCAGTTCTTC
. | TRBD2 | TRBJ2-3 | TRBV9 | CASSVLAGGSTDTQYF | TGTGCCAGCAGCGTACTAGCGGGGGGGAGCACAGATACGCAGTATTTT
once | . | TRBJ1-4 | TRBV27 | CASSFRGTTNEKLFF | TGTGCCAGCAGTTTTAGGGGAACGACTAATGAAAAACTGTTTTTT
. | TRBD1 | TRBJ2-7 | TRBV4-2 | CASSQDPGTGFSYEQYF | TGTGCCAGCAGCCAAGATCCCGGGACAGGCTTCTCCTACGAGCAGTACTTC
. | . | TRBJ1-5 | TRBV20-1 | CSASIGVVSNQPQHF | TGCAGTGCTAGTATAGGGGTGGTGAGCAATCAGCCCCAGCATTTT
. | TRBD1 | TRBJ2-1 | TRBV9 | CASSGNRGRIGEQFF | TGTGCCAGCAGCGGAAACAGGGGGCGCATCGGTGAGCAGTTCTTC
. | . | TRBJ2-2 | TRBV6-6 | CASSRYRVSNTGELFF | TGTGCCAGCAGCCGATACCGGGTCTCGAACACCGGGGAGCTGTTTTTT
. | TRBD1 | TRBJ2-6 | TRBV6-6 | CASSRQGRDSGANVLTF | TGTGCCAGCAGCCGACAGGGCCGAGACTCTGGGGCCAACGTCCTGACTTTC
. | TRBD2 | TRBJ2-1 | TRBV3-1/TRBV3-2 | CASSPEPGLAGMFF | TGTGCCAGCAGCCCGGAGCCGGGACTAGCGGGTATGTTCTTC
. | TRBD2 | TRBJ2-1 | TRBV28 | CASSPSGSSNEQFF | TGTGCCAGCAGTCCGAGCGGGAGTTCGAATGAGCAGTTCTTC
. | . | TRBJ1-5 | TRBV5-6 | CASSLALGFNQPQHF | TGTGCCAGCAGCTTGGCCTTAGGGTTTAATCAGCCCCAGCATTTT
. | . | TRBJ2-3 | TRBV12-3/TRBV12-4 | CASSPELGTQYF | TGTGCCAGCAGTCCAGAACTAGGTACGCAGTATTTT
few | . | TRBJ2-2 | TRBV9 | CASSVDSNTGELFF | TGTGCCAGCAGCGTGGACAGTAACACCGGGGAGCTGTTTTTT